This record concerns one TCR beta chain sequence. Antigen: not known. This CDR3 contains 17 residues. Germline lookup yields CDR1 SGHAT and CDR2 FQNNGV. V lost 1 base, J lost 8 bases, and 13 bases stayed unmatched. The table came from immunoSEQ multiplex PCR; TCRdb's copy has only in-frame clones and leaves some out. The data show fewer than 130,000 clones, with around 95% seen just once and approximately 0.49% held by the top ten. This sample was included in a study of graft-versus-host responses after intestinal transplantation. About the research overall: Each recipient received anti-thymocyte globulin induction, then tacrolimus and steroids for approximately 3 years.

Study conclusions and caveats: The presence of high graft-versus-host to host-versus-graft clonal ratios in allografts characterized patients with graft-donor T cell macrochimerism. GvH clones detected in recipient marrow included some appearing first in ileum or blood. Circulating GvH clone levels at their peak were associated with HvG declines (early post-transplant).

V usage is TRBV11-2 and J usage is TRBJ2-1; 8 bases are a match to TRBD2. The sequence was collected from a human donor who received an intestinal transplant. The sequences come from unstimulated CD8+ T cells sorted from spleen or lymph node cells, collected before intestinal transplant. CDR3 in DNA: TGTGCCAGCAGCTTAGGGCCGAGCGGGAGTGCTTGGTATGAGCAGTTCTTC. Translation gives CASSLGPSGSAWYEQFF.